This T cell receptor beta chain stems from a study of blood T cell repertoires in COVID-19. Overall study: PBMCs, B-cell-depleted T cells, or T cells were the source of the cDNA or gDNA that made up the material.

Clones were sequenced by immunoSEQ multiplex PCR, and TCRdb holds only the in-frame ones, with some missing. The data show more than 250,000 clones, with over 75% seen just once and 8.6% held by the top ten. In germline, CDR1 is MNHEY, CDR2 SVGAGI. V lost 6 bases to trimming and J lost 9 bases, with 21 bases between them. The CDR3 is 15 amino acids. J is TRBJ1-5 and V is TRBV6-5, with D possibly matching TRBD1 (6 bases). Sequencing input: peripheral blood. The sequence derives from a human donor in a cohort sampled during active COVID-19. The CDR3, as DNA: TGTGCCAGCAGCTACAACAGGGTTCCGGGATGGCCCCAGCATTTT. It specifies CASSYNRVPGWPQHF.